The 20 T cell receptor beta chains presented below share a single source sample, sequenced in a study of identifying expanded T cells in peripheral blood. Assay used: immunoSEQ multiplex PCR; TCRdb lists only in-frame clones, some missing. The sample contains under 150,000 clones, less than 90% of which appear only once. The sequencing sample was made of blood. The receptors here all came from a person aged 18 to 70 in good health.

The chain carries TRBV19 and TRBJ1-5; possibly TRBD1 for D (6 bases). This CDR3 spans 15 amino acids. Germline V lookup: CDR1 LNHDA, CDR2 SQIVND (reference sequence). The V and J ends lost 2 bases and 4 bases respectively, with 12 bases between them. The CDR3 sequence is CASSILPGENQPQHF. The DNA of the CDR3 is TGTGCCAGTAGTATATTACCAGGGGAGAATCAGCCCCAGCATTTT.

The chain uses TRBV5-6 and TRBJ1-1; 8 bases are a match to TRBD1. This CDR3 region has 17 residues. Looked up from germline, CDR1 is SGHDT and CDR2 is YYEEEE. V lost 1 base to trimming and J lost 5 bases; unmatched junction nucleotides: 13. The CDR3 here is CASSLSRTGLLLTEAFF. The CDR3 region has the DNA TGTGCCAGCAGCTTGAGTCGGACAGGGTTATTACTAACTGAAGCTTTCTTT.

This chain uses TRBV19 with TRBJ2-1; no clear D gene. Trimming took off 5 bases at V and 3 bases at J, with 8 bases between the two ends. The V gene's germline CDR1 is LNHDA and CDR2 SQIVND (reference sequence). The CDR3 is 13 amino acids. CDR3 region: CASSGPLYNEQFF. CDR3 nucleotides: TGTGCCAGTAGTGGCCCCCTCTACAATGAGCAGTTCTTC.

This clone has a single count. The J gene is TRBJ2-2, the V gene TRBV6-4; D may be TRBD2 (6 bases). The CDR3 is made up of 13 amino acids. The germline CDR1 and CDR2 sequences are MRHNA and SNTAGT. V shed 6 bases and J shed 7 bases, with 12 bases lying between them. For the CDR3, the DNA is TGTGCCAGCAGCAGACTAGAAAACGGGGAGCTGTTTTTT. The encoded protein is CASSRLENGELFF.

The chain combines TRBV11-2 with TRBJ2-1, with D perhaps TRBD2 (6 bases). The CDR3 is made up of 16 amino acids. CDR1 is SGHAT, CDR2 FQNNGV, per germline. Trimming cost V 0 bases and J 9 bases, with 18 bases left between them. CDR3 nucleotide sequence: TGTGCCAGCAGCTTAGATAGAGTTCCTAGCGCCAGTGAGCAGTTCTTC. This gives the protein CASSLDRVPSASEQFF. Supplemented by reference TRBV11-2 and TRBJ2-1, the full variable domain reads EAGVAQSPRYKIIEKRQSVAFWCNPISGHATLYWYQQILGQGPKLLIQFQNNGVVDDSQLPKDRFSAERLKGVDSTLKIQPAKLEDSAVYLCASSLDRVPSASEQFFGPGTRLTVL.

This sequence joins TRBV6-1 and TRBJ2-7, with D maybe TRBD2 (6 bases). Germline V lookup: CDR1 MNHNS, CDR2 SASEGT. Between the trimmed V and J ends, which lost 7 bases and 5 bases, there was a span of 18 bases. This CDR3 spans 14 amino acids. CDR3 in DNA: TGTGCCAGCACCAGGCTCTCGGGCGGGAACGAGCAGTACTTC. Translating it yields CASTRLSGGNEQYF.

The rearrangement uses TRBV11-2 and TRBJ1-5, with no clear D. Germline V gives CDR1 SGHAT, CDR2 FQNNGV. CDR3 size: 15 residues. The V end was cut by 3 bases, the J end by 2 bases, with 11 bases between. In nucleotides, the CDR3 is TGTGCCAGCAGCTTGAAGATAGGCGGCAATCAGCCCCAGCATTTT. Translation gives CASSLKIGGNQPQHF.

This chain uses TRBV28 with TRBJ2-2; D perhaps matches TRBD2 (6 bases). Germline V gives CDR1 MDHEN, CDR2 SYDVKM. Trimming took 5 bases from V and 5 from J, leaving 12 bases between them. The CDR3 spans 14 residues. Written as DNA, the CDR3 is TGTGCCAGCAGTCCCGCGGGACGGACCGGGGAGCTGTTTTTT. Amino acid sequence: CASSPAGRTGELFF.

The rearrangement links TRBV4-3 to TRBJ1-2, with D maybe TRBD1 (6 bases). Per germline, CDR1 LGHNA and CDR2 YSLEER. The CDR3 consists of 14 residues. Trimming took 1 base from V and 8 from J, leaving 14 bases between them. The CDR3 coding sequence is TGCGCCAGCAGCCAAGTAACAGGGACGAGCGGCTACACCTTC. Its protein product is CASSQVTGTSGYTF.

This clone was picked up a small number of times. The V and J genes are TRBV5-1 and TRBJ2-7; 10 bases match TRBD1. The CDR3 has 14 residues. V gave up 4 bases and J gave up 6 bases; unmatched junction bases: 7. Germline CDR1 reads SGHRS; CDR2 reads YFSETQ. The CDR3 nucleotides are TGCGCCAGCAGCACCGGACAGGGGGGAGGCGAGCAGTACTTC. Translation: CASSTGQGGGEQYF.

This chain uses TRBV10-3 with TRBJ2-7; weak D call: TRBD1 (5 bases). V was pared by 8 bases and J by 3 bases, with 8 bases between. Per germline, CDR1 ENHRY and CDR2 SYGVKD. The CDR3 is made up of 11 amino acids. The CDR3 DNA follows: TGTGCCATCCGACAGAACTACGAGCAGTACTTC. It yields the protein CAIRQNYEQYF.

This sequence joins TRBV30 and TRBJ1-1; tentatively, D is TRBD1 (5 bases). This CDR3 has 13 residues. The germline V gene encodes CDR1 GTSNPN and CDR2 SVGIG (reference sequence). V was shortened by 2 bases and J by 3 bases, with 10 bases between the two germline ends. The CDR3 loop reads CAWSLDSDTEAFF. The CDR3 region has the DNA TGTGCCTGGAGTTTAGACAGCGACACTGAAGCTTTCTTT.

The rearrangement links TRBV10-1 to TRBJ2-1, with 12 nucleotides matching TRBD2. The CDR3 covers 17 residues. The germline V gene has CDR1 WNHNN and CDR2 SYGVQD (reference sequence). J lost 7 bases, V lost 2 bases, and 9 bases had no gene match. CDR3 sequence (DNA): TGCGCCAGCAGTGAGACCCGGACTAGCGGGATCCTTAATGAGCAGTTCTTC. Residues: CASSETRTSGILNEQFF.

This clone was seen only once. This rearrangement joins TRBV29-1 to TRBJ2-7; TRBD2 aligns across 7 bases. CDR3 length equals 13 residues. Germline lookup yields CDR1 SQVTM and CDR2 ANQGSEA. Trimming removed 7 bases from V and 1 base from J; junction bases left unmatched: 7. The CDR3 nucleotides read TGCAGCGCCACGGGAGGATCGTCCTACGAGCAGTACTTC. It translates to CSATGGSSYEQYF.

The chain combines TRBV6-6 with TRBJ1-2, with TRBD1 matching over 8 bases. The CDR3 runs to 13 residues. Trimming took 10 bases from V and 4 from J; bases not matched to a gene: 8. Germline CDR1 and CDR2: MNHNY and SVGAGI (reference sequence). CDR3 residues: CATRFGQGYGYTF. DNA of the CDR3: TGTGCCACGCGTTTCGGACAGGGCTATGGCTACACCTTC.

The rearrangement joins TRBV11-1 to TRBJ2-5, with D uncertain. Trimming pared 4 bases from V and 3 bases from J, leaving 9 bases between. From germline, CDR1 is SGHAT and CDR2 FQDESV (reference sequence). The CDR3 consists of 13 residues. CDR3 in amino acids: CASSWAGEETQYF. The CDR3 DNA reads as TGTGCCAGCAGCTGGGCAGGAGAAGAGACCCAGTACTTC.

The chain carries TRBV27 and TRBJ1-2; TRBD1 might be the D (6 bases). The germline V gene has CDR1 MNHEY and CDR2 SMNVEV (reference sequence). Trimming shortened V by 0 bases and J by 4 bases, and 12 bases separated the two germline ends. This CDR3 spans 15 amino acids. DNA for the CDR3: TGTGCCAGCAGTTTATCGACAGGCCTTGGCTATGGCTACACCTTC. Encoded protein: CASSLSTGLGYGYTF.

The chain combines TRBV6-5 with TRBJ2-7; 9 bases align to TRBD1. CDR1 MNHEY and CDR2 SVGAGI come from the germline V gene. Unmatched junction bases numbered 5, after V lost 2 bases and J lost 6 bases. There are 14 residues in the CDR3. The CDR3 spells CASSYDPTGGEQYF. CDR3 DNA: TGTGCCAGCAGTTACGACCCGACAGGGGGCGAGCAGTACTTC.

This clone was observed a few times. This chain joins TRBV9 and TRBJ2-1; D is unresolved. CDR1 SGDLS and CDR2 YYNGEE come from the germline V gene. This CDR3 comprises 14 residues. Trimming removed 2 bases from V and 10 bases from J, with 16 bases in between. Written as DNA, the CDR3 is TGTGCCAGCAGCGTGGCGTCAGGCGTAGGCGAGCAGTTCTTC. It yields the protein CASSVASGVGEQFF.

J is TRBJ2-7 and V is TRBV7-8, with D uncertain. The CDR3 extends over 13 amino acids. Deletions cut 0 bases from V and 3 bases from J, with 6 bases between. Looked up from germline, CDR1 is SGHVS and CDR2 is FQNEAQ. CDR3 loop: CASSLAVSYEQYF. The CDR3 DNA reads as TGTGCCAGCAGCTTAGCGGTGAGCTACGAGCAGTACTTC.